The T cell receptor (beta chain) described here comes from a study of cytomegalovirus exposure and HLA in healthy donors. In germline, CDR1 is SGHTA, CDR2 FQGTGA. The length of the CDR3 is 17 residues. V dropped 1 base and J dropped 4 bases, with 19 bases sitting between them. 60 Vbeta and 13 Jbeta primers were used in PCR. Using immunoSEQ multiplex PCR, the repertoire was profiled, and TCRdb retains in-frame clones only, with some absent. Here the sample spans under 200,000 clones, 75% being singletons. The origin of this receptor is a male donor in good health and CMV-seronegative. The chain uses TRBV7-3 and TRBJ2-5; maybe TRBD2 (7 bases). Material for sequencing was PBMCs. For the CDR3, the DNA is TGTGCCAGCAGCTTAAATGGGGCGGGGGCCTCCCCAGAGACCCAGTACTTC. Amino acid sequence: CASSLNGAGASPETQYF. The whole variable domain, filled in from reference TRBV7-3 and TRBJ2-5, reads GAGVSQTPSNKVTEKGKYVELRCDPISGHTALYWYRQSLGQGPEFLIYFQGTGAADDSGLPNDRFFAVRPEGSVSTLKIQRTERGDSAVYLCASSLNGAGASPETQYFGPGTRLLVL.